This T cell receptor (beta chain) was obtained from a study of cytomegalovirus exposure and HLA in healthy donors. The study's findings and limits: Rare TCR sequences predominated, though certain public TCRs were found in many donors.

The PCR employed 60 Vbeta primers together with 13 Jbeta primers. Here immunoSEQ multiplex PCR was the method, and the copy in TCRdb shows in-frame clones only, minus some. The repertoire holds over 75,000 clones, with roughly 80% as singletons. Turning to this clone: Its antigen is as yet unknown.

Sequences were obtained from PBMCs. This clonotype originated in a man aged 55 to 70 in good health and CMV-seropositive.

For the CDR3, the DNA is TGCGCCAGCAGCCAAGAAACTAGCGGGCCAAATGAGCAGTTCTTC. Protein sequence: CASSQETSGPNEQFF. V gene TRBV4-1 combines with J gene TRBJ2-1, with TRBD2 matching over 9 bases. Trimming took 0 bases from V and 7 from J; bases not matched to a gene: 4. Germline V lookup: CDR1 MGHRA, CDR2 YSYEKL. The CDR3 length is 15 residues.